The count of the clone carrying this T cell receptor beta chain is one. Its antigen remains unidentified. Time point: week 35, safety follow-up. Doses comprised 300 ug of mutant IDH1 20-mer peptide each, plus topical imiquimod. Eight vaccine doses were administered to patients at weeks 1, 3, 5, 7, 11, 15, 19 and 23. Germline CDR1 and CDR2: SQVTM and ANQGSEA. CDR3 length: 13 residues. Profiled with immunoSEQ multiplex PCR; TCRdb holds only in-frame clones, not every one. Among 50,000 to 65,000 clones, less than 90% were seen once, and the ten largest hold 1.6%. This record comes from a study of a mutant IDH1 vaccine in newly diagnosed glioma.

The chain has TRBV29-1 and TRBJ2-5; 7 nucleotides agree with TRBD2. The DNA end lines up better with TRBJ2-7; the J call may be wrong. The sequenced sample was PBMCs, obtained from a glioma patient whose treatment included an IDH1 peptide vaccine. The sequence was collected from a man aged 35-49 years with glioma. The CDR3 nucleotides read TGCAGCGTGGGGGGGACTACCGGCTACGAGCAGTACTTC. It encodes CSVGGTTGYEQYF.